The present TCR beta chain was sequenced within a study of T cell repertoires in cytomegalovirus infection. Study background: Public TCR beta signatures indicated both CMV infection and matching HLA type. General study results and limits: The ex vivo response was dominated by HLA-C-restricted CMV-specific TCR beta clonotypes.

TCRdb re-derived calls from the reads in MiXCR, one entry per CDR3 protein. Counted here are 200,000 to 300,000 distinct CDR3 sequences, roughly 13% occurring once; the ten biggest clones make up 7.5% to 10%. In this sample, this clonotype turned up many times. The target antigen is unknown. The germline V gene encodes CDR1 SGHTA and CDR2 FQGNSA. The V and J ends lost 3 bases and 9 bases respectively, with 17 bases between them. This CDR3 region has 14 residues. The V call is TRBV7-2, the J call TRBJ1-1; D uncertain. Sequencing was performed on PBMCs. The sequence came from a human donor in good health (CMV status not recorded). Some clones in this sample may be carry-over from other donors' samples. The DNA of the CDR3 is TGTGCCAGCAGCTTGATGACTGGGCCCTCGAAAGCTTTCTTT. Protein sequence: CASSLMTGPSKAFF.